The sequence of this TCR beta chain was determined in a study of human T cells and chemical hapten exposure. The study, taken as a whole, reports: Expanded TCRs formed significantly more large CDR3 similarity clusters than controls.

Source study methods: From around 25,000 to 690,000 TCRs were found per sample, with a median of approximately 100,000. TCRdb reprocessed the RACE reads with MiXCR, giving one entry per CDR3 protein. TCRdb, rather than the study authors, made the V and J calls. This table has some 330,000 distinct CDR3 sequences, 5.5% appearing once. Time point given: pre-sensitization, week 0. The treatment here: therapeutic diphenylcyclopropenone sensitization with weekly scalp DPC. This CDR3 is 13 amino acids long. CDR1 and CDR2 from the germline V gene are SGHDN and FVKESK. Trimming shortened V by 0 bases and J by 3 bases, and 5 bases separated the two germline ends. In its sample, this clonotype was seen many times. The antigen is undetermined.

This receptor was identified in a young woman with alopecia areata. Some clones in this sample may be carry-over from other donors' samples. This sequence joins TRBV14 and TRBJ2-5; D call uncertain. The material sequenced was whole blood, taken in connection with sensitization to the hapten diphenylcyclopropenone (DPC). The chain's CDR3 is CASSQDVKETQYF. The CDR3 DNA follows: TGTGCCAGCAGCCAAGACGTGAAAGAGACCCAGTACTTC. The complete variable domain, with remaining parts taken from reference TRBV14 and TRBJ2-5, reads EAGVTQFPSHSVIEKGQTVTLRCDPISGHDNLYWYRRVMGKEIKFLLHFVKESKQDESGMPNNRFLAERTGGTYSTLKVQPAELEDSGVYFCASSQDVKETQYFGPGTRLLVL.